Each of the 21 T cell receptor beta chains below was sequenced from the same sample in a study of post-analysis software for immune sequencing data. Their antigens are not known. Carried by the TCR beta cDNA libraries were unique molecular identifiers. Using its own MiXCR run on the PCR reads, TCRdb lists one record per CDR3 protein. The sample holds roughly 870,000 distinct CDR3 sequences, about 57% seen once. Notes on the study in general: The study found TRBV5-6, TRBV5-1 and TRBV20-1 among four to six TRBV segments more frequent in patients than controls.

The sequenced sample consisted of blood. These receptor sequences come from a girl aged 10 to 17 with multiple sclerosis.

V usage is TRBV7-3 and J usage is TRBJ2-4, with D perhaps TRBD2 (7 bases). V dropped 5 bases and J dropped 5 bases, with 16 bases sitting between them. The CDR3 covers 15 residues. Germline-derived CDR1 and CDR2 are SGHTA and FQGTGA. Written as DNA, the CDR3 is TGTGCCAGCAGCCGAAAAGGGGGGGGACAAAACATTCAGTACTTC. This gives the protein CASSRKGGGQNIQYF. Complete variable domain (other parts from reference TRBV7-3 and TRBJ2-4): GAGVSQTPSNKVTEKGKYVELRCDPISGHTALYWYRQSLGQGPEFLIYFQGTGAADDSGLPNDRFFAVRPEGSVSTLKIQRTERGDSAVYLCASSRKGGGQNIQYFGAGTRLSVL.

This chain connects TRBV11-1 to TRBJ2-3; D remains unclear. CDR1 is SGHAT, CDR2 FQDESV, per germline (reference sequence). V lost 8 bases and J lost 14, with 20 bases in between. The CDR3 contains 12 residues. The DNA of the CDR3 is TGTGCCAGCGAAGGGCCGACTGAGAGGAGGTATTTT. It specifies CASEGPTERRYF.

The chain combines TRBV7-2 with TRBJ2-7; no clear D gene. With 0 bases removed from V and 0 bases from J, the gap between germline ends came to 12 bases. The CDR3 loop spans 16 amino acids. The germline V gene encodes CDR1 SGHTA and CDR2 FQGNSA. The CDR3 is CASSLARVVSSYEQYF. The CDR3 DNA follows: TGTGCCAGCAGCTTAGCTCGGGTTGTTAGCTCCTACGAGCAGTACTTC.

The V call is TRBV3-1, the J call TRBJ2-3, with 15 bases matching TRBD2. V lost 8 bases, J lost 2 bases, and 5 bases stayed unmatched. This CDR3 is built from 16 residues. Looked up from germline, CDR1 is LGHDT and CDR2 is YNNKEL (reference sequence). CDR3 protein: CASRGLAGGPTDTQYF. CDR3 sequence (DNA): TGTGCCAGCCGGGGACTAGCGGGGGGACCCACAGATACGCAGTATTTT.

This clonotype has just a few counts. V is TRBV4-1 and J is TRBJ1-4, with 10 positions matching TRBD1. From germline, CDR1 is MGHRA and CDR2 YSYEKL. This CDR3 contains 16 residues. V gave up 1 base and J gave up 6 bases; unmatched junction bases: 5. For the CDR3, the DNA is TGCGCCAGCAGCCAAGGCCGGACAGGGGGACATGAAAAACTGTTTTTT. Amino acids: CASSQGRTGGHEKLFF.

V and J are TRBV5-1 and TRBJ2-3; D possibly corresponds to TRBD2 (6 bases). The ends were cut back, 4 bases at V and 6 bases at J, with 15 bases in the middle. Per the germline V gene, CDR1 is SGHRS and CDR2 is YFSETQ. The CDR3 has 14 residues. The CDR3 coding sequence is TGCGCCAGCAGCATGGGACTGGAGTACGATACGCAGTATTTT. This codes for CASSMGLEYDTQYF. The entire variable domain, with the rest obtained from reference TRBV5-1 and TRBJ2-3, is as follows: KAGVTQTPRYLIKTRGQQVTLSCSPISGHRSVSWYQQTPGQGLQFLFEYFSETQRNKGNFPGRFSGRQFSNSRSEMNVSTLELGDSALYLCASSMGLEYDTQYFGPGTRLTVL.

The J gene is TRBJ2-5, the V gene TRBV20-1, with TRBD1 matching over 8 bases. The CDR3 loop spans 14 amino acids. With 4 bases clipped from V and 2 bases from J, the junction kept 6 bases outside the gene matches. The germline CDR1 and CDR2 sequences are DFQATT and SNEGSKA (reference sequence). CDR3 DNA sequence: TGCAGTGCTAACCGTGGACAGGGACAAGAGACCCAGTACTTC. It encodes CSANRGQGQETQYF.

The rearrangement uses TRBV2 and TRBJ1-2; D not resolved. The CDR3 consists of 13 residues. V was trimmed by 11 bases and J by 8 bases, leaving 21 bases between them. Germline assignment: CDR1 SNHLY and CDR2 FYNNEI. Here the CDR3 reads CAASLDKTMGYTF. CDR3 bases: TGTGCCGCCAGCCTCGACAAAACTATGGGCTACACCTTC. Filled out from reference TRBV2 and TRBJ1-2, the complete variable domain reads EPEVTQTPSHQVTQMGQEVILRCVPISNHLYFYWYRQILGQKVEFLVSFYNNEISEKSEIFDDQFSVERPDGSNFTLKIRSTKLEDSAMYFCAASLDKTMGYTFGSGTRLTVV.

The chain joins TRBV3-1 to TRBJ2-7; no clear D. Per the germline V gene, CDR1 is LGHDT and CDR2 is YNNKEL (reference sequence). The V gene lost 2 bases and the J gene lost 2 bases, with 10 bases spanning the gap. The CDR3 loop spans 14 amino acids. DNA of the CDR3: TGTGCCAGCAGCCAACAGATGATCCCCTACGAGCAGTACTTC. Encoded protein: CASSQQMIPYEQYF.

This clonotype was detected a few times. The chain has TRBV10-3 and TRBJ2-2; 9 positions agree with TRBD1. The germline V gene has CDR1 ENHRY and CDR2 SYGVKD. This CDR3 is built from 13 residues. V was clipped by 9 bases and J by 3 bases; unmatched bases: 2. The DNA for the CDR3 is TGTGCCATGACAGGGGGGGACACCGGGGAGCTGTTTTTT. This sequence encodes CAMTGGDTGELFF.

The J gene is TRBJ2-5, the V gene TRBV12-3 or TRBV12-4; TRBD1 is a possible D gene (5 bases). The end of the DNA fits TRBJ2-7 better, so the J call may be wrong. CDR3 length equals 14 residues. Here the CDR3 reads CASSPPQVVYEQYF. In nucleotides, the CDR3 is TGTGCCAGCAGTCCGCCACAGGTGGTCTACGAGCAGTACTTC.

The rearrangement uses TRBV4-1 and TRBJ1-1; tentatively, D is TRBD1 (5 bases). Germline V gene lookup returns CDR1 MGHRA and CDR2 YSYEKL. CDR3 length: 17 residues. Deletions cut 4 bases from V and 0 bases from J, with 18 bases between. This chain's CDR3 is CASSLSTPGTVNTEAFF. The CDR3 coding sequence is TGCGCCAGCAGCCTGTCGACTCCCGGGACGGTGAACACTGAAGCTTTCTTT.

This clonotype was recorded a few times. The V call is TRBV6-5, the J call TRBJ2-1; 7 bases are a match to TRBD2. Losses at the gene ends were 3 bases for V and 7 bases for J; bases not matched to a gene: 18. The V gene's germline CDR1 is MNHEY and CDR2 SVGAGI. The length of the CDR3 is 18 residues. CDR3: CASSYMRGGVAAGNEQFF. The CDR3 bases are TGTGCCAGCAGTTATATGCGTGGGGGGGTAGCGGCTGGGAATGAGCAGTTCTTC.

The CDR3, as DNA: TGTGCCAGCAGCCCCCTTGGGCCAGCCATGAACACTGAAGCTTTCTTT. Translation: CASSPLGPAMNTEAFF. This chain uses TRBV7-9 with TRBJ1-1; D not certain. CDR1 and CDR2 (germline): SEHNR, FQNEAQ (reference sequence). The CDR3 is made up of 16 amino acids. Trimming took 5 bases from V and 0 from J, leaving 16 bases between them.

This chain joins TRBV5-1 and TRBJ2-7, with D maybe TRBD1 (5 bases). This CDR3 contains 15 residues. The V end lost 2 bases, the J end lost 0 bases, and 12 bases lay between the germline ends. From germline, CDR1 is SGHRS and CDR2 YFSETQ. The DNA of the CDR3 is TGCGCCAGCAGCTTTTTGACAGTGGGCTCCTACGAGCAGTACTTC. Encoded protein: CASSFLTVGSYEQYF.

There are a few counts of this clonotype. The chain combines TRBV12-3 or TRBV12-4 with TRBJ1-1; TRBD1 aligns across 10 bases. This CDR3 region has 14 residues. V lost 5 bases and J lost 4; bases outside the gene matches: 4. The CDR3 DNA reads as TGTGCCAGCAGTCCCGGGACAGGGGTCACTGAAGCTTTCTTT. This codes for CASSPGTGVTEAFF.

The gene calls are TRBV7-9 and TRBJ2-4; D may match TRBD1 or TRBD2 (5 bases each). The closer fit of TRBJ2-7 to the DNA end suggests the J call may be wrong. The CDR3 has 14 amino acids. CDR1 is SEHNR, CDR2 FQNEAQ, per germline (reference sequence). CDR3: CASSLAQDFYEQYF. Written as DNA, the CDR3 is TGTGCCAGCAGCTTAGCACAGGACTTCTACGAGCAGTACTTC.

Regarding this clonotype: The junction does not match germline at one end; this may be a read error. The chain links TRBV5-1 to TRBJ2-7, with 12 bases matching TRBD1. The length of the CDR3 is 17 residues. CDR1 and CDR2 (germline): SGHRS, YFSETQ. The CDR3: CAGSLGQGAFIHHEQYF. The DNA for the CDR3 is TGCGCCGGCAGCTTGGGACAGGGGGCCTTTATACACCACGAGCAGTACTTC.

In its sample, this clonotype was seen a few times. This chain joins TRBV29-1 and TRBJ2-4; TRBD2 aligns across 7 bases. Germline trimming cut 6 bases from V and 3 bases from J; bases unmatched to any gene: 20. This CDR3 spans 18 amino acids. Germline V gene sequence: CDR1 SQVTM, CDR2 ANQGSEA. The CDR3 sequence is CSVLEGVAGLRDKNIQYF. The CDR3 DNA sequence: TGCAGCGTCCTCGAAGGGGTAGCGGGCCTACGGGACAAAAACATTCAGTACTTC.

The chain carries TRBV5-5 and TRBJ1-2; D is possibly TRBD1 (5 bases). Germline V gene lookup returns CDR1 SGHKS and CDR2 YYEKEE (reference sequence). V was trimmed by 0 bases and J by 8 bases, leaving 17 bases between them. The CDR3 consists of 15 residues. CDR3 in DNA: TGTGCCAGCAGCTTGGGGGCAGGGAAAGTAAGCGGCTACACCTTC. Its translation is CASSLGAGKVSGYTF.

The chain couples TRBV12-3 or TRBV12-4 to TRBJ1-1; a possible D gene is TRBD1 (5 bases). V shed 6 bases and J shed 4 bases, with 12 bases lying between them. This CDR3 region has 13 residues. The CDR3, as DNA: TGTGCCAGCAGCCTACAGGTGGGCACTGAAGCTTTCTTT. It encodes CASSLQVGTEAFF.